This record concerns one T cell receptor (beta chain) sequence. The antigen is undetermined. The data were produced by immunoSEQ multiplex PCR, yet TCRdb's version contains in-frame clones alone and is incomplete. The table has about 35,000 clones, roughly 82% seen once. The CDR3 totals 15 residues. Germline CDR1 is MNHNS and CDR2 is SASEGT. V shed 0 bases, J shed 2 bases, and the junction held 2 bases outside the gene matches. The entry originates in a study of T cells in localized non-small cell lung cancer. Study-level findings and limits: Longer survival (overall) was linked to higher T cell density in blood. There were a median around 59 of the top 100 tumor clones appearing in adjacent lung.

The source of this sequence is a male donor aged 60 or over with stage III squamous cell lung carcinoma. The rearrangement uses TRBV6-1 and TRBJ2-7; 9 positions agree with TRBD2. This specimen was peripheral blood, taken before any cancer treatment. The CDR3, as DNA: TGTGCCAGCAGTGAAGCCCCTAGCGGGACCTACGAGCAGTACTTC. Translation gives CASSEAPSGTYEQYF.